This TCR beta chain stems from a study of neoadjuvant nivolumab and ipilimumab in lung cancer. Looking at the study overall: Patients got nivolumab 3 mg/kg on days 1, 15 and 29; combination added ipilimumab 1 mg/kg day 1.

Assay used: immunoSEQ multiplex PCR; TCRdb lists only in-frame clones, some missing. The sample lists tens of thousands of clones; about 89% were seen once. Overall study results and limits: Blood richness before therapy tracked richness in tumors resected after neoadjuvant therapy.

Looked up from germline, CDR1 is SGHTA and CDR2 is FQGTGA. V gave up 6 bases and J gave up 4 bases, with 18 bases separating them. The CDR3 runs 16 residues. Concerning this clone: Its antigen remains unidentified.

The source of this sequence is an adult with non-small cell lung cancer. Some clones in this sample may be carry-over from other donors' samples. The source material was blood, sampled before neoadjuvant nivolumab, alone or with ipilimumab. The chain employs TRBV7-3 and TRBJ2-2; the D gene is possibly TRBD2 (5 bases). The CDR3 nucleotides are TGTGCCAGCAGTTTTCCCGGGAAAACGGGCACCGGGGAGCTGTTTTTT. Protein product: CASSFPGKTGTGELFF.